Listed below are T cell receptor beta chains from one sample, sequenced in a study of T cell responses to AZD1222 COVID-19 vaccine. Assay: immunoSEQ multiplex PCR; the TCRdb copy retains only in-frame clones and omits some. The sample includes 150,000 or so clones, 75% to 90% of them seen just once. Sequenced here: peripheral blood, sampled on day 0 of AZD1222 vaccination. The source of these receptors is an adult in good health. Each CDR3 is given with its conserved first and last residue. Each record gives: CDR3 DNA, CDR3 protein, V gene, D gene, clone size, J gene. A D gene is named only where the DNA matches it firmly. Clone size is stated in some rows and not others, as once, few, many or a class when expanded.

TGTGCCAGCAGTTTAGGGAGGAGCGCTTTCTTT	CASSLGRSAFF	TRBV12-3/TRBV12-4	-	-	TRBJ1-1
TGTGCCTGGAGTGTCCGGTCCCCGGCTGAAGCTTTCTTT	CAWSVRSPAEAFF	TRBV30	-	once	TRBJ1-1
TGCAGTGCTCCCATTAATGAAAAACTGTTTTTT	CSAPINEKLFF	TRBV20-1	-	once	TRBJ1-4
TGTGCCAGTAGTTCGGGTACAGGGGTCACTGAAGCTTTCTTT	CASSSGTGVTEAFF	TRBV19	TRBD1	few	TRBJ1-1
TGTGCCAGCAGCCAAGATTTCGGTCGAGGGGGTCAGCCCCAGCATTTT	CASSQDFGRGGQPQHF	TRBV4-2	-	-	TRBJ1-5
TGTGCCAGCAGTGAATTGGGGACGGGGGGATCACCCCTCCACTTT	CASSELGTGGSPLHF	TRBV6-1	-	few	TRBJ1-6
TGTGCCAGCAGGGCGAACAGGGGAATGGGCACTGAAGCTTTCTTT	CASRANRGMGTEAFF	TRBV2	TRBD1	-	TRBJ1-1
TGCGCCAGCAGCCAAGGGCGATTGCGCGGAACCAGTTACGGGACGAACACTGAAGCTTTCTTT	CASSQGRLRGTSYGTNTEAFF	TRBV4-1	-	-	TRBJ1-1
TGCGCCAGCAGCCCCGCGACAGGACCGGGCACTGAAGCTTTCTTT	CASSPATGPGTEAFF	TRBV5-1	-	-	TRBJ1-1
TGTGCCAGCAGCTTATCCCCGGACCAGCCCCAGCATTTT	CASSLSPDQPQHF	TRBV7-9	-	-	TRBJ1-5
TGTGCCAGCAGCTACCGGACAGGGGCTGATGGCTACACCTTC	CASSYRTGADGYTF	TRBV7-8	TRBD1	-	TRBJ1-2
TGTGCCAGCAGTGCTGGGGAGTTGACCGGGGAGCTGTTTTTT	CASSAGELTGELFF	TRBV6-4	-	few	TRBJ2-2
TGTGCCAGCAGCCGCGATGGGAGTAACACTGAAGCTTTCTTT	CASSRDGSNTEAFF	TRBV3-1/TRBV3-2	-	-	TRBJ1-1
TGTGCCAGCATTAAGCGGGGGTCGAAGACCCAGTACTTC	CASIKRGSKTQYF	TRBV5-4	TRBD2	once	TRBJ2-5
TGTGCCATCAGTGAGTCCTCCCAGGGCACAGATACGCAGTATTTT	CAISESSQGTDTQYF	TRBV10-3	-	-	TRBJ2-3
TGCGCCAGCAGCCGATTAGGAGAGTACGAGCAGTACTTC	CASSRLGEYEQYF	TRBV5-1	-	-	TRBJ2-7
TGCAGCGTTGAAGAAACGGGAGCTTTCTTT	CSVEETGAFF	TRBV29-1	-	-	TRBJ1-1
TGTGCCAGTACCTATACGACAGGGGCAGACATTCAGTACTTC	CASTYTTGADIQYF	TRBV19	TRBD1	-	TRBJ2-4
TGTGCCATCAGTGGGGGGGAGGGGGATCAGCCCCAGCATTTT	CAISGGEGDQPQHF	TRBV10-3	-	-	TRBJ1-5
TGTGCCAGCGTTGTTGATGGGGGGGGTAACACTGAAGCTTTCTTT	CASVVDGGGNTEAFF	TRBV2	-	once	TRBJ1-1
TGTGCCAGCAGCTTAGGGTATCGACAGCCCCAGCATTTT	CASSLGYRQPQHF	TRBV7-2	-	-	TRBJ1-5
TGTGCCAGCGCCCCCGGGAAGAACACTGAAGCTTTCTTT	CASAPGKNTEAFF	TRBV12-3/TRBV12-4	-	-	TRBJ1-1
TGTGCCAGCAGCTTAGTGGGGACAGAGGATTCACCCCTCCACTTT	CASSLVGTEDSPLHF	TRBV11-2	TRBD1	-	TRBJ1-6
TGTGCCAGCAGTTACTCGTGGTATGGGACAGATACGCAGTATTTT	CASSYSWYGTDTQYF	TRBV6-5	-	-	TRBJ2-3
TGTGCCTGCAATCCTCGGTTTTACTCCTTAACATATGGCTACACCTTC	CACNPRFYSLTYGYTF	TRBV30	-	-	TRBJ1-2
TGTGCCAGCAGCTTAGCCCGCGAGAAAGAGACCCAGTACTTC	CASSLAREKETQYF	TRBV7-2	-	-	TRBJ2-5
TGTGCCAGCAGCCCTTGGACAAAACGTTACGAGCAGTACTTC	CASSPWTKRYEQYF	TRBV5-5	-	-	TRBJ2-7
TGCGCCAGCAGCTTGGGGTCAGGCCAAGAGACCCAGTACTTC	CASSLGSGQETQYF	TRBV5-1	-	-	TRBJ2-5
TGTGCCAGCAGCCCCAAGGAGGACTATGGCTACACCTTC	CASSPKEDYGYTF	TRBV6-6	-	-	TRBJ1-2
TGTGCCAGCGGGTTGCAGGGGGTTAGAGATACGCAGTATTTT	CASGLQGVRDTQYF	TRBV2	TRBD1	-	TRBJ2-3
TGTGCCAGCAGCCAAGATACGGGGATGGGTACCGGGGAGCTGTTTTTT	CASSQDTGMGTGELFF	TRBV3-1/TRBV3-2	-	-	TRBJ2-2
TGTGCCAGCACCAACCGACAGAACACCGGGGAGCTGTTTTTT	CASTNRQNTGELFF	TRBV6-5	-	-	TRBJ2-2
TGTGCCAGCAGTGTCGACAGGGGAGAAGAGACCCAGTACTTC	CASSVDRGEETQYF	TRBV2	TRBD1	-	TRBJ2-5
TGTGCCAGCAGTTACCCCCTCGGACGTTTCACAGATACGCAGTATTTT	CASSYPLGRFTDTQYF	TRBV6-7	-	-	TRBJ2-3
TGTGCCAGCAGTTACTCTTTTACAGGAGTCTATGGCTACACCTTC	CASSYSFTGVYGYTF	TRBV6-2/TRBV6-3	-	-	TRBJ1-2
TGCGCCAGCAGCTTGGGCGGGACAGAGGCCACAGATACGCAGTATTTT	CASSLGGTEATDTQYF	TRBV5-1	-	-	TRBJ2-3
TGTGCCTGGAGTTCAAACTCTGGAAACACCATATATTTT	CAWSSNSGNTIYF	TRBV30	-	-	TRBJ1-3
TGTGCCAGCTCCCTAAAAACGGCCAGGGTGAGCTATGGCTACACCTTC	CASSLKTARVSYGYTF	TRBV18	-	once	TRBJ1-2
TGTGCCAGCAGTATGACAGGGTATTCGAACTATGGCTACACCTTC	CASSMTGYSNYGYTF	TRBV6-5	TRBD1	-	TRBJ1-2
TGTGCCAGCAGTTCCCGGACAGGCACCTACGAGCAGTACTTC	CASSSRTGTYEQYF	TRBV27	TRBD1	-	TRBJ2-7
TGTGCCAGTGTCTTAAGGACAGGGTTTAATCAGCCCCAGCATTTT	CASVLRTGFNQPQHF	TRBV19	TRBD1	-	TRBJ1-5
TGTGCCAGCAGCTTAGACAGGGGGCGCAACTATGGCTACACCTTC	CASSLDRGRNYGYTF	TRBV7-2	TRBD1	-	TRBJ1-2